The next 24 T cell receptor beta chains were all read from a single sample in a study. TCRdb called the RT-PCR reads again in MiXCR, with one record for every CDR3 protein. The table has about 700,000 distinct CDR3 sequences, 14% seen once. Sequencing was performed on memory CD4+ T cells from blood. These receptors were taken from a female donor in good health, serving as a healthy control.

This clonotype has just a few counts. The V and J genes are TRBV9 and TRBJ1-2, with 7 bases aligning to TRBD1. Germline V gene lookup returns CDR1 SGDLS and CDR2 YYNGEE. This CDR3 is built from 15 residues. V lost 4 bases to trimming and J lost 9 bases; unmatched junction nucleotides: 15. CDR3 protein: CASSLGLPIQGSYTF. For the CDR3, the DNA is TGTGCCAGCAGCCTTGGACTCCCTATACAGGGGAGCTACACCTTC.

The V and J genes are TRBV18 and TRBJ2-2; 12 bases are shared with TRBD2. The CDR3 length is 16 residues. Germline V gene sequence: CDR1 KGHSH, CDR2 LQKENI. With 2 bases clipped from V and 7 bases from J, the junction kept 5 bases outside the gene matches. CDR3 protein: CASSPMTSGSGGELFF. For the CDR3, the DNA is TGTGCCAGCTCACCAATGACTAGCGGGAGCGGCGGGGAGCTGTTTTTT.

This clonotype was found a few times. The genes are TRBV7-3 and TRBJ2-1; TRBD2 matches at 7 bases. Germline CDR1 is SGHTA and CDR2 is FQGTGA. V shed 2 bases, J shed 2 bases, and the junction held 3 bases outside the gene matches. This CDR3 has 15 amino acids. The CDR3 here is CASSLSSGTYNEQFF. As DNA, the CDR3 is TGTGCCAGCAGCTTATCTAGCGGAACCTACAATGAGCAGTTCTTC.

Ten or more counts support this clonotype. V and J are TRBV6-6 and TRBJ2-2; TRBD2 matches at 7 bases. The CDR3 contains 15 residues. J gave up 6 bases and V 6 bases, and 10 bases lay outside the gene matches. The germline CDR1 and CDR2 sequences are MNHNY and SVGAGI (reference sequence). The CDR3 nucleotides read TGTGCCAGCAGGACCGGACTAGACAACGCCGGGGAGCTGTTTTTT. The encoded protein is CASRTGLDNAGELFF.

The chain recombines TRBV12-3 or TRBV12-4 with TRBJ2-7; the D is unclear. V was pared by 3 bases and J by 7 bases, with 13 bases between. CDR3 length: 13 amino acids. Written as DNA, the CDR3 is TGTGCCAGCAGTTTCCTGGCGGAAGGGGAGCAGTACTTC. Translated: CASSFLAEGEQYF.

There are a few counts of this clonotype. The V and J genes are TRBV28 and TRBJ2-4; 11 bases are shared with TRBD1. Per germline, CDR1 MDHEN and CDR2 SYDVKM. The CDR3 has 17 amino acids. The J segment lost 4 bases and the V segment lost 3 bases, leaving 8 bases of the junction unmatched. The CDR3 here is CASSLLGQGAEKNIQYF. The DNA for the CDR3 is TGTGCCAGCAGTTTGCTCGGACAGGGGGCTGAAAAAAACATTCAGTACTTC.

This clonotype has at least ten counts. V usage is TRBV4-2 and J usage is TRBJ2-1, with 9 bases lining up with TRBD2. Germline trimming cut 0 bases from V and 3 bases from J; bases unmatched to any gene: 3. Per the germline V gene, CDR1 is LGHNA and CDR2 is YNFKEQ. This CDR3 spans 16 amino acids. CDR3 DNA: TGTGCCAGCAGCCAAGATAGACTAGCGGTCTACAATGAGCAGTTCTTC. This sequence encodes CASSQDRLAVYNEQFF.

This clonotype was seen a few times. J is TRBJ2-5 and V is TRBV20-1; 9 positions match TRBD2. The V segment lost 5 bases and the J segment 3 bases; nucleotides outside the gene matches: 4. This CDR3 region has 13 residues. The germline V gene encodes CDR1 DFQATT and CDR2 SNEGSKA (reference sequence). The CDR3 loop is CSAFQREEETQYF. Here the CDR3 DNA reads TGCAGTGCTTTCCAGCGGGAGGAAGAGACCCAGTACTTC.

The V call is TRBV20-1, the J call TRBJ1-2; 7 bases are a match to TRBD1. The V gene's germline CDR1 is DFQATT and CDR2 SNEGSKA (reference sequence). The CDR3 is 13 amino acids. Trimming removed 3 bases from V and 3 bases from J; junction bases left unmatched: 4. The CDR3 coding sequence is TGCAGTGCTAGGACCGGGACAGACTATGGCTACACCTTC. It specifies CSARTGTDYGYTF.

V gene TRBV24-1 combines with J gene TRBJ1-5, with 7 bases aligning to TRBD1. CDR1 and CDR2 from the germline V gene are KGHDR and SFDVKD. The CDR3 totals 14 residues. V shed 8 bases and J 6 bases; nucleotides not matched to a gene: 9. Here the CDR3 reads CATMDDRDGQPQHF. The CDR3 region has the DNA TGTGCCACCATGGACGACAGGGATGGTCAGCCCCAGCATTTT.

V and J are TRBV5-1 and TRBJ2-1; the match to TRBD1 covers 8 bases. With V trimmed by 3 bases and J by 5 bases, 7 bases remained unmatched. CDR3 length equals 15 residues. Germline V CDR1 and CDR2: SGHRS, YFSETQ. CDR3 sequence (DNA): TGCGCCAGCAGCTCTCCCGGGACAGGTAACAATGAGCAGTTCTTC. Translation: CASSSPGTGNNEQFF.

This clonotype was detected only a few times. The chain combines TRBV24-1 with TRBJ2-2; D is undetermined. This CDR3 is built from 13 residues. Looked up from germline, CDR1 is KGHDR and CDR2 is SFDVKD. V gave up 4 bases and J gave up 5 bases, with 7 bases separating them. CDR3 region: CATSDLPTGELFF. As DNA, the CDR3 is TGTGCCACCAGTGACCTACCGACCGGGGAGCTGTTTTTT.

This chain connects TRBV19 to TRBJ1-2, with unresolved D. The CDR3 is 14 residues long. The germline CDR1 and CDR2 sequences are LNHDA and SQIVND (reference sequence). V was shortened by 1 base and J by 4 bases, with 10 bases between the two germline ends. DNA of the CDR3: TGTGCCAGTAGTATAGGGCGGCTGCCCTATGGCTACACCTTC. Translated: CASSIGRLPYGYTF.

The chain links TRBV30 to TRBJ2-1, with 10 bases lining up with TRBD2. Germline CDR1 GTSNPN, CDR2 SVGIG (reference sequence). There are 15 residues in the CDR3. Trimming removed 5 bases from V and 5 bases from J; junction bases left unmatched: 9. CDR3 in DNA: TGTGCCTGGGCCGCTAGCGGGAGATCCCACAATGAGCAGTTCTTC. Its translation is CAWAASGRSHNEQFF.

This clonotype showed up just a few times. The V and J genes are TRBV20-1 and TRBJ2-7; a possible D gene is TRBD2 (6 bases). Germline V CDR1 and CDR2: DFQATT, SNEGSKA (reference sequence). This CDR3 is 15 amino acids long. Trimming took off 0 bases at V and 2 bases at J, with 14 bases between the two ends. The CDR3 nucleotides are TGCAGTGCTAGAGATCACGGGAGCCCCCCCTACGAGCAGTACTTC. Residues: CSARDHGSPPYEQYF.

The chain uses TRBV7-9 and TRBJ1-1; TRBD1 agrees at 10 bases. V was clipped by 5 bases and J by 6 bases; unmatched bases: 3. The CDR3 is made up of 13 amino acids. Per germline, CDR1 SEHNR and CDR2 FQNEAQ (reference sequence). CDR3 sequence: CASSGGQGSEAFF. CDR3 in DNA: TGTGCCAGCAGCGGGGGACAGGGGTCTGAAGCTTTCTTT.

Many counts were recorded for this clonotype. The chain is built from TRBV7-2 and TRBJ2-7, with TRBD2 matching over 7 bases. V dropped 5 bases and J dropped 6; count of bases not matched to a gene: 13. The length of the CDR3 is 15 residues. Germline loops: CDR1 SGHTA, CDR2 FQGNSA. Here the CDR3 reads CASSRSGREGGEQYF. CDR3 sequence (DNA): TGTGCCAGCAGCCGAAGTGGGAGGGAGGGCGGCGAGCAGTACTTC.

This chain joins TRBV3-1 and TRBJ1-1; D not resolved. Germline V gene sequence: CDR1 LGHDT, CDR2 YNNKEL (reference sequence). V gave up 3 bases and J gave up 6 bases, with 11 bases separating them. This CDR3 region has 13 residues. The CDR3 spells CASSHVSVAEAFF. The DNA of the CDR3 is TGTGCCAGCAGCCATGTTTCGGTCGCTGAAGCTTTCTTT.

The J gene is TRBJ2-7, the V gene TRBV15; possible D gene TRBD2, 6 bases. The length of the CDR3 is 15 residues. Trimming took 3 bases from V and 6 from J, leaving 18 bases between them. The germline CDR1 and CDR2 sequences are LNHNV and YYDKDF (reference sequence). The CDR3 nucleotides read TGTGCCACCAGCAGCGGGGCTAGCGTGTTGTTCGAGCAGTACTTC. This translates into CATSSGASVLFEQYF.

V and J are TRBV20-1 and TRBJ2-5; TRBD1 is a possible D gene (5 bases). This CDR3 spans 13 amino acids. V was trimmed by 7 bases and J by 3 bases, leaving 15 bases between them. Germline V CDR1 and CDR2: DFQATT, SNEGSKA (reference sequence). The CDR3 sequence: CSVQDIGKETQYF. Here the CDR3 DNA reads TGCAGTGTCCAGGACATCGGAAAAGAGACCCAGTACTTC.

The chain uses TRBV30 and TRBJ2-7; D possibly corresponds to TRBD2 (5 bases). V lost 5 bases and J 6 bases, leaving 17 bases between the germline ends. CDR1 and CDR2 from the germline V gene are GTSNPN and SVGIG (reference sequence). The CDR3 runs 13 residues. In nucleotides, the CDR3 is TGTGCCTGGGGGCTAAACAGCGGAAGCGAGCAGTACTTC. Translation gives CAWGLNSGSEQYF.

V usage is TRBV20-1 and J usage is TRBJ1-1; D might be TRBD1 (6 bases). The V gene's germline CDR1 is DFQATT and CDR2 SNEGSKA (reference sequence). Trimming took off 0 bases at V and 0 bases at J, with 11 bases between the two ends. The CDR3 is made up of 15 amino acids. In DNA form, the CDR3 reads TGCAGTGCTAGAGATAGGGGGTCGATGAACACTGAAGCTTTCTTT. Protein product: CSARDRGSMNTEAFF.

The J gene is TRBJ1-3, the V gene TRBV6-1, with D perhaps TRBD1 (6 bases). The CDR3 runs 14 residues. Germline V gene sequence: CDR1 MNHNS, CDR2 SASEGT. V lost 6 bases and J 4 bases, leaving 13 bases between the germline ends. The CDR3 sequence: CASRPGASGNTIYF. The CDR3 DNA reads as TGTGCCAGCAGGCCGGGGGCGTCGGGAAACACCATATATTTT.

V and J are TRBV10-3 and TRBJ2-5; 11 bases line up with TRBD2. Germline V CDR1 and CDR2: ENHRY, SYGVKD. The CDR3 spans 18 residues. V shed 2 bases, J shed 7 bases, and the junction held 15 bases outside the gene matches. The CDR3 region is CAISETFLSGRGHGTQYF. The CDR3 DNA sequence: TGTGCCATCAGTGAGACCTTTCTTAGCGGGAGGGGGCACGGGACCCAGTACTTC.